This is a list of T cell receptor beta chains from one sample in a study of blood T cell repertoires in COVID-19. Profiling relied on immunoSEQ multiplex PCR, and the TCRdb table lists in-frame clones only, not all of them. Counted here are roughly 25,000 clones, just over 85% occurring once; the ten biggest clones make up approximately 21%. Material: peripheral blood. Receptor source: a man aged 65-85 years in a cohort sampled during active COVID-19. CDR3s include the opening cysteine and the closing phenylalanine or tryptophan. A D gene is named only where the DNA matches it firmly. The size entry is marked missing in some rows and otherwise reads once, few, many or a size class.

TGTGCCAGCAGACCGCTAGCGGGAGGGCTAGGGCAGTACTTC | CASRPLAGGLGQYF | TRBJ2-7 | TRBV7-9 | TRBD2 | -
TGTGCCAGCAGTTACGCTAGCTCCTACAATGAGCAGTTCTTC | CASSYASSYNEQFF | TRBJ2-1 | TRBV6-2/TRBV6-3 | - | -
TGTGCCAGCAGCCCTCTACAGGCAGGGCTGAAGACTGAAGCTTTCTTT | CASSPLQAGLKTEAFF | TRBJ1-1 | TRBV7-8 | - | -
TGTGCCAGCAGCTTTGAGTTTCTAGTGGATCAAAGCACAGATACGCAGTATTTT | CASSFEFLVDQSTDTQYF | TRBJ2-3 | TRBV7-9 | - | -
TGTGCCAGCAGCGCAATTCCCGCAGGGCCCGGGGAGCTGTTTTTT | CASSAIPAGPGELFF | TRBJ2-2 | TRBV9 | - | -
TGTGCCAGTAGTAAGGGGACTAGCGGGAGCGTCTACAATGAGCAGTTCTTC | CASSKGTSGSVYNEQFF | TRBJ2-1 | TRBV19 | TRBD2 | few
TGTGCCTGGAGTGTAAGGGGCAGGGGGCGGGTTATGAACACTGAAGCTTTCTTT | CAWSVRGRGRVMNTEAFF | TRBJ1-1 | TRBV30 | TRBD1 | -
TGTGCCAGCACGAAAGGAGCCACCGGGGAGCTGTTTTTT | CASTKGATGELFF | TRBJ2-2 | TRBV21-1 | - | -
TGCAGCGTTGCTAGCGGAGGCTCCTACAATGAGCAGTTCTTC | CSVASGGSYNEQFF | TRBJ2-1 | TRBV29-1 | TRBD2 | -
TGTGCCAGCAGTTACTCCGGGGAAGGGGAGACCCAGTACTTC | CASSYSGEGETQYF | TRBJ2-5 | TRBV6-5 | - | -
TGTGCCAGCAGTTTGTTACCCCGCGCGAGCGGGATGTCCTACGAGCAGTACTTC | CASSLLPRASGMSYEQYF | TRBJ2-7 | TRBV28 | TRBD2 | once
TGTGCCAGCAGTTTAATCACCGCGGGTGGTTCACCCCTCCACTTT | CASSLITAGGSPLHF | TRBJ1-6 | TRBV27 | - | -
TGTGCCAGCAGACCTACTAGCGGTGCCTACGAGCAGTACTTC | CASRPTSGAYEQYF | TRBJ2-7 | TRBV28 | TRBD2 | -
TGTGCCAGCAGCCTCCGGGACAGGGAAGGGACCGAAGCTTTCTTT | CASSLRDREGTEAFF | TRBJ1-1 | TRBV3-1/TRBV3-2 | TRBD1 | -
TGTGCCAGCAGTGAAACACAAAGGAGAGGCTACACCTTC | CASSETQRRGYTF | TRBJ1-2 | TRBV6-1 | - | -
TGCGCCAGCAGCTTAACATTCATGAACACTGAAGCTTTCTTT | CASSLTFMNTEAFF | TRBJ1-1 | TRBV5-1 | - | -
TGTGCCAGCAGCTTATGGCGGGGCACTGAAGCTTTCTTT | CASSLWRGTEAFF | TRBJ1-1 | TRBV11-2 | - | -
TGTGCCAGCAGGGGGAGCGGCCTAGGCACAGATACGCAGTATTTT | CASRGSGLGTDTQYF | TRBJ2-3 | TRBV6-5 | - | -
TGTGCCAGTAGTGGGTTAGCGGGAGTTAGGGATGAGCAGTTCTTC | CASSGLAGVRDEQFF | TRBJ2-1 | TRBV19 | TRBD2 | -
TGTGCCAGCAGCTTAGCGAATGCCAGGCGATCCTCCTATGGCTACACCTTC | CASSLANARRSSYGYTF | TRBJ1-2 | TRBV7-8 | - | once
TGTGCCATCAGTGCAGGGGACCACGGCCGCCGGGCCAGTGGGTTTAATACGCAGTATTTT | CAISAGDHGRRASGFNTQYF | TRBJ2-3 | TRBV10-3 | - | -
TGTGCCAGCAGTTACTCTTCGGGGAACGTCGAGCAGTACTTC | CASSYSSGNVEQYF | TRBJ2-7 | TRBV6-2/TRBV6-3 | - | -
TGTGCCAGCAGGACAGCTGTAACCGGGGAGCTGTTTTTT | CASRTAVTGELFF | TRBJ2-2 | TRBV2 | - | -
TGTGCCAGCAGCTTAGGCAGGGGGCAGTCTGATGAAAAACTGTTTTTT | CASSLGRGQSDEKLFF | TRBJ1-4 | TRBV7-8 | TRBD1 | -
TGTGCCAGCAGCTTAGGGGCGGGGGCAGTTTCACCCCTCCACTTT | CASSLGAGAVSPLHF | TRBJ1-6 | TRBV7-9 | - | -
TGTGCCAGCAGACCAACAGGGGATCCTGAAGCTTTCTTT | CASRPTGDPEAFF | TRBJ1-1 | TRBV7-2 | TRBD1 | once
TGTGCCAGCAGCCCCTTGGGGAGCACTGAAGCTTTCTTT | CASSPLGSTEAFF | TRBJ1-1 | TRBV3-1/TRBV3-2 | - | once
TGTGCCAGCTCAAAGACAGGTCCGCCAGATACGCAGTATTTT | CASSKTGPPDTQYF | TRBJ2-3 | TRBV18 | - | once
TGTGCCAGCAGCGTCCGGGGACAGGGAGACTACGAGCAGTACTTC | CASSVRGQGDYEQYF | TRBJ2-7 | TRBV9 | TRBD1 | -
TGTGCCAGCAGTGAAAACCGGGAGGCACCCTACAATGAGCAGTTCTTC | CASSENREAPYNEQFF | TRBJ2-1 | TRBV2 | TRBD2 | -